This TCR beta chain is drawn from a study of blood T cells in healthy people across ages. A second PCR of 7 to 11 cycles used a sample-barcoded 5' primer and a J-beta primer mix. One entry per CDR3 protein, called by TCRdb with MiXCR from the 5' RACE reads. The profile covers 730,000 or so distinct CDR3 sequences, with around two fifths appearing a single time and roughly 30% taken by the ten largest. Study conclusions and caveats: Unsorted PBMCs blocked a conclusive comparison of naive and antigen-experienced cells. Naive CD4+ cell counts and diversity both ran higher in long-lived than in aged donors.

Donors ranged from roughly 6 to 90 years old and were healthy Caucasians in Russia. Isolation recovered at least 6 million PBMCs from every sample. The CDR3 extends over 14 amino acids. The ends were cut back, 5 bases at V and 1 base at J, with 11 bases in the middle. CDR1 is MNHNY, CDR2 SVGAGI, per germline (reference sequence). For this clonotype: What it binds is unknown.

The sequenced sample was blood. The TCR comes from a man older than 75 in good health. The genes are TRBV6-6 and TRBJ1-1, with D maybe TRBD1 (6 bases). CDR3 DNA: TGTGCCAGCAGTGGTCCGGGACAGAACACTGAAGCTTTCTTT. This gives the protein CASSGPGQNTEAFF.